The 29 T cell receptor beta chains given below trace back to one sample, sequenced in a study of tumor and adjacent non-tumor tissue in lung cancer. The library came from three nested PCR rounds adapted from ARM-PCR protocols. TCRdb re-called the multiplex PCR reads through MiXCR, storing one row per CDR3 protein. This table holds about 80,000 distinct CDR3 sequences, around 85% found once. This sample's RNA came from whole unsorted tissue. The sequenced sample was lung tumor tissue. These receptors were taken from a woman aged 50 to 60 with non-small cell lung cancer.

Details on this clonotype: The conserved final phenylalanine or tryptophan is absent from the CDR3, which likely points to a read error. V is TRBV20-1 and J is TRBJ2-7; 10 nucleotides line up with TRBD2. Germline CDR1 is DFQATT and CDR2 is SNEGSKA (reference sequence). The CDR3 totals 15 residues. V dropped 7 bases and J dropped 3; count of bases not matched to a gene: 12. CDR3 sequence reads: CSVFQSGRALYEQYL. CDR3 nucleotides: TGCAGTGTTTTCCAGAGCGGGAGGGCCCTCTACGAGCAGTACTTA.

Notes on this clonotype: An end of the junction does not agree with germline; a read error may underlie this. CDR3 sequence: CDSSHRGNSGNTIYF. The CDR3, as DNA: TGCGACAGCAGCCACAGAGGCAACTCTGGAAACACCATATATTTT. The V and J genes are TRBV4-3 and TRBJ1-3; D is undetermined. Germline-derived CDR1 and CDR2 are LGHNA and YSLEER. The CDR3 runs 15 residues.

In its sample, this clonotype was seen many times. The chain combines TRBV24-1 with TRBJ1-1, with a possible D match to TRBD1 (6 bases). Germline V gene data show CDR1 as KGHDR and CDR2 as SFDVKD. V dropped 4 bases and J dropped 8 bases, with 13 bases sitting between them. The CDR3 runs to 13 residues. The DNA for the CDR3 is TGTGCCACCAGTGACCGGACAGTGGGGGAAGCTTTCTTT. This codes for CATSDRTVGEAFF.

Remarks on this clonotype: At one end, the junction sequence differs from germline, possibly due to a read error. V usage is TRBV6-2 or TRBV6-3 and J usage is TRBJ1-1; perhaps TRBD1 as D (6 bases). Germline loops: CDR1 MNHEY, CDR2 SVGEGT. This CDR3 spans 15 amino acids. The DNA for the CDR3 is TGTGCCAGCAGTTACGGGGGGCCCGCCTACACTGAAGCATTCTTT. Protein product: CASSYGGPAYTEAFF.

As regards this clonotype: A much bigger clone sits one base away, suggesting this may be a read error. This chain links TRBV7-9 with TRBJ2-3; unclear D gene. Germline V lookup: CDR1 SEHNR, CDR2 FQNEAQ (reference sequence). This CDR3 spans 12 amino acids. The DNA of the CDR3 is TGTGCCAGCAGCCCAGACACAAATACGCAGTATTTT. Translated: CASSPDTNTQYF.

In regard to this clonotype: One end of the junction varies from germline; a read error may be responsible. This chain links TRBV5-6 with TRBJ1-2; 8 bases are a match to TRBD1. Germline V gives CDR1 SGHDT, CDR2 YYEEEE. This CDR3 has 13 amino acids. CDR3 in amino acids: CARSQGANYSYTF. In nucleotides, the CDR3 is TGTGCCAGGAGTCAGGGGGCGAACTATAGCTACACCTTC.

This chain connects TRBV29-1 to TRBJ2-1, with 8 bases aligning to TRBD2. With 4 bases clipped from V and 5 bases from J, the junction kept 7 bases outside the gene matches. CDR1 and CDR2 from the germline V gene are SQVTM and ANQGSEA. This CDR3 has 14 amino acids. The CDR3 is CSVVWLAGNNEQFF. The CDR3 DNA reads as TGCAGCGTTGTCTGGCTAGCGGGCAACAATGAGCAGTTCTTC.

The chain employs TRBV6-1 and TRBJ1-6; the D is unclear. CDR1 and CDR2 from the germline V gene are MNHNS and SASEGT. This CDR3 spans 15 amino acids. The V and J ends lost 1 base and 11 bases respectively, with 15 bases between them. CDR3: CASSEDPNSRAPLHF. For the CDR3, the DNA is TGTGCCAGCAGTGAAGATCCCAACAGTAGAGCACCCCTCCACTTT.

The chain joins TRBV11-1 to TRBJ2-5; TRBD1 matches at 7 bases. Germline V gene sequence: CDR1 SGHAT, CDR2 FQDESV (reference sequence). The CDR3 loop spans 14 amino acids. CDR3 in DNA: TGTGATAGCAGTCCATACAGGGGACCAGAGACCCAGTACTTC. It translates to CDSSPYRGPETQYF.

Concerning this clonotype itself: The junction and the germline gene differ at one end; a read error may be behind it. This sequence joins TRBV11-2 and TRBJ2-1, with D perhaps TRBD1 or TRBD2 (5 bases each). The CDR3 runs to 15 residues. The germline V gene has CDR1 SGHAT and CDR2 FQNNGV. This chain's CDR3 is CANSFIVGEDNEQFF. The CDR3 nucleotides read TGTGCCAACAGCTTTATAGTGGGGGAAGACAATGAGCAGTTCTTC.

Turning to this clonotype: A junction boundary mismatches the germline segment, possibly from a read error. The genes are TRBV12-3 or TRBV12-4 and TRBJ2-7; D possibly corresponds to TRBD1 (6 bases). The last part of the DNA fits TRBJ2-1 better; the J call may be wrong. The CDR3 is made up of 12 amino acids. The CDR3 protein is CVSRQDSYEQFF. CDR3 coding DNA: TGTGTCAGCAGACAGGACTCTTACGAGCAGTTCTTC.

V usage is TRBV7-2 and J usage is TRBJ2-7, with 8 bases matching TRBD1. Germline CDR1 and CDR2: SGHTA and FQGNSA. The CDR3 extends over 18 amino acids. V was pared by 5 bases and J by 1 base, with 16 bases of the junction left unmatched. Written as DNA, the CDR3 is TGTGCCAGCAGCCAGACAGGGGTGGTGGTTATGGAATCCTACGAGCAGTACTTC. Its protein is CASSQTGVVVMESYEQYF.

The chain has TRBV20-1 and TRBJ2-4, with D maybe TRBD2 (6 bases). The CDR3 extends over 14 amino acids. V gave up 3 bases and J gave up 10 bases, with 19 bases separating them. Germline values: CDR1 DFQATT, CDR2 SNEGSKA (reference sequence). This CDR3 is CSARPEPGLDIQYF. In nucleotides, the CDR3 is TGCAGTGCTAGGCCTGAACCGGGACTGGATATTCAGTACTTC.

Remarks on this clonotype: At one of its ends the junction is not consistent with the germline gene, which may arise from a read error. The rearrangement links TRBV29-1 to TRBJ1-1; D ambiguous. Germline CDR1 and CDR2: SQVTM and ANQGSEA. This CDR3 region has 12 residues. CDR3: CSVVALNIEAFF. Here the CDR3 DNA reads TGCAGCGTTGTAGCACTGAACATTGAAGCTTTCTTT.

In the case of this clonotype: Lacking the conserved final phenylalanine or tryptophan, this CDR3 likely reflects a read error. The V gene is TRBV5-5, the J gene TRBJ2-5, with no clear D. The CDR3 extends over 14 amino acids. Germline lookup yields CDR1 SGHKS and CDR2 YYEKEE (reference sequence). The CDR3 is CTSSLLALQETQYL. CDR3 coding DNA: TGTACCAGCAGCTTGTTGGCTCTTCAAGAGACCCAGTACTTA.

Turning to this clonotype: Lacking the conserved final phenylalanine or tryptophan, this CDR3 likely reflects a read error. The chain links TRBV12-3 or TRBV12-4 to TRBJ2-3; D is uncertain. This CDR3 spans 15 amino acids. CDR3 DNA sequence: TGTGCCGGCAATTTAGAGACACTAAGCACGGATACGCAGTATTTA. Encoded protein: CAGNLETLSTDTQYL.

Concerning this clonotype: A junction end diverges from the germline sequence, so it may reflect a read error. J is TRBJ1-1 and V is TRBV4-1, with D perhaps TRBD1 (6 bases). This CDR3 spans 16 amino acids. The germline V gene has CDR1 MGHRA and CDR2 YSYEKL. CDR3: CAGSQDRYRANTEAFF. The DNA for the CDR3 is TGCGCCGGCAGTCAAGATCGTTACAGGGCGAACACTGAAGCTTTTTTT.

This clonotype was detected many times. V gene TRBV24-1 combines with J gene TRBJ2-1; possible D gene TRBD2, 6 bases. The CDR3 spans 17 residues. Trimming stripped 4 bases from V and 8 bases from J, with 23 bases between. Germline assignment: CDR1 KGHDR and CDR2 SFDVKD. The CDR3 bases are TGTGCCACCAGTGACTCCTTCAGCGGGCTTGGCGGCCATGAGCAGTTCTTC. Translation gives CATSDSFSGLGGHEQFF.

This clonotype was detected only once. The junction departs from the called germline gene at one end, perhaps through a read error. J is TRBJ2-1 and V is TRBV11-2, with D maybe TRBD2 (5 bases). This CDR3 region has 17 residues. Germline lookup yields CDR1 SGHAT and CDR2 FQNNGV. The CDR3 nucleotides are TGTGGCAGCACCCCAGAGGGCGGAAGAAGCTCCTACAATGAGCAGTTCTTC. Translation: CGSTPEGGRSSYNEQFF.

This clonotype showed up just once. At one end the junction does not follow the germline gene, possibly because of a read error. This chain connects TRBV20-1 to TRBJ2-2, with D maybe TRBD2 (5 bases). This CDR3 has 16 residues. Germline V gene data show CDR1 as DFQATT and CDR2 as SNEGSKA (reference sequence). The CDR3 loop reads CSVTPIVILGAGVLFF. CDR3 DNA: TGTAGTGTCACCCCGATTGTGATTCTTGGCGCCGGGGTGCTGTTTTTT.

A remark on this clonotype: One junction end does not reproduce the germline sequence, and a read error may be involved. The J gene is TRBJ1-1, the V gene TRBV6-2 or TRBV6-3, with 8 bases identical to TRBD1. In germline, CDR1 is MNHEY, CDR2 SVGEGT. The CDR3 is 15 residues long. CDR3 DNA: TGTGCCTTCAGTGGTGACAGGGGCGGGTACACTGAAGCCTTCTTT. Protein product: CAFSGDRGGYTEAFF.

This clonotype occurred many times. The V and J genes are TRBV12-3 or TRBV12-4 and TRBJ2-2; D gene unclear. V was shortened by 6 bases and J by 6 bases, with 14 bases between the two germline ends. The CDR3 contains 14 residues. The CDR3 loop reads CASRKRAAAGELFF. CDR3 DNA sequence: TGTGCCAGCAGAAAAAGGGCGGCGGCCGGGGAGCTGTTTTTT.

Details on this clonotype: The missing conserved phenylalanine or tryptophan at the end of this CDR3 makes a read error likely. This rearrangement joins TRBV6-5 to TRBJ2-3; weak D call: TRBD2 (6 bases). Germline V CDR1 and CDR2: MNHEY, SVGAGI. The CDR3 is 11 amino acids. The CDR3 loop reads CPRLERDTQYS. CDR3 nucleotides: TGTCCCAGACTAGAGCGAGACACGCAGTATTCT.

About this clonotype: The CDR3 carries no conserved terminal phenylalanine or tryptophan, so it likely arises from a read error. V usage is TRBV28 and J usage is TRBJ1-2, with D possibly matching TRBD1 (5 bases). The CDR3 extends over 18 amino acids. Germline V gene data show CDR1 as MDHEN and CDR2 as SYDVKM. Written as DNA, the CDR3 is TGTGTCAGCAGTTTCCCCTCCGGCGGGCGGGGGTTGCGCTATGGCTACACCCTC. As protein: CVSSFPSGGRGLRYGYTL.

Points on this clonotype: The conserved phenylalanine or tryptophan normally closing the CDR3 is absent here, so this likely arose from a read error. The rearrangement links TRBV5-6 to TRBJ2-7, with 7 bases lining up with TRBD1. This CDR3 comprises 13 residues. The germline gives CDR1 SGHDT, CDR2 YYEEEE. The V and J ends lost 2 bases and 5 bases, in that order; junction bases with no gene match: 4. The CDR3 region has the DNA TGTGCCAGCAGCTTCGACAGGGCCCACGAGCAGTACCTC. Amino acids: CASSFDRAHEQYL.

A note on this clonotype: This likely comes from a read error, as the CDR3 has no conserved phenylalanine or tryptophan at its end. DNA of the CDR3: TGTGCCAGCAGTTATGTGGCGTCCAGCAACGAGCAGTACTAC. Protein product: CASSYVASSNEQYY. The chain employs TRBV6-2 or TRBV6-3 and TRBJ2-7; D unresolved. CDR3 length: 14 amino acids. The V gene lost 3 bases and the J gene lost 5 bases, with 14 bases spanning the gap. Germline V lookup: CDR1 MNHEY, CDR2 SVGEGT.

CDR3 residues: CSAPSGRAFSNTQYF. The CDR3 coding sequence is TGCAGTGCCCCGAGCGGGAGGGCCTTCTCAAATACGCAGTATTTT. The chain is built from TRBV20-1 and TRBJ2-3; 10 positions match TRBD2. The CDR3 length is 15 residues. Germline CDR1 DFQATT, CDR2 SNEGSKA (reference sequence). V shed 6 bases, J shed 7 bases, and the junction held 13 bases outside the gene matches.

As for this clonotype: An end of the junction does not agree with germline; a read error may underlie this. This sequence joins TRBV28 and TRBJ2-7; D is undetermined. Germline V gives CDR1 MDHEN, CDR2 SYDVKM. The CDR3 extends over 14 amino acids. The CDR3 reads CATSFWDRSYEQYF. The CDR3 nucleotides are TGCGCCACCAGCTTTTGGGATCGGTCCTACGAGCAGTACTTC. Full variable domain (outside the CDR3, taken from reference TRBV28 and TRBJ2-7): DVKVTQSSRYLVKRTGEKVFLECVQDMDHENMFWYRQDPGLGLRLIYFSYDVKMKEKGDIPEGYSVSREKKERFSLILESASTNQTSMYLCATSFWDRSYEQYFGPGTRLTVT.

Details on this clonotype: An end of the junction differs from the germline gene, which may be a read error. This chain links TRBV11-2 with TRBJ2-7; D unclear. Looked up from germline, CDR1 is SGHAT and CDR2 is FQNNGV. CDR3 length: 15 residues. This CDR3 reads CDSSLPEHPYNEQYF. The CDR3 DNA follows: TGTGACAGCAGCCTCCCGGAACACCCATACAACGAGCAGTATTTC.